The sequence of this T cell receptor (beta chain) was determined in a study of neurological immune-mediated disorders. TCRdb independently ran MiXCR on the 5' RACE reads; one entry per CDR3 protein. Altogether just under 60,000 distinct CDR3 sequences are present, roughly 3.5% being singletons, with the ten largest covering more than 2.5%. CDR3 size: 15 residues. With 4 bases clipped from V and 7 bases from J, the junction kept 5 bases outside the gene matches. From germline, CDR1 is LNHNV and CDR2 YYDKDF (reference sequence). This clonotype has a handful of counts. This is likely a read error, given that the CDR3 carries no conserved phenylalanine or tryptophan at its end.

The sequenced sample consisted of PBMCs. The sequence derives from a woman in her 30s with multiple sclerosis. The V call is TRBV15, the J call TRBJ1-6, with 9 nucleotides matching TRBD1. CDR3 loop: CATSTGGQGNSPLHC. In DNA form, the CDR3 reads TGTGCCACCAGCACCGGGGGACAGGGAAATTCACCCCTCCACTGT.